This is a list of T cell receptor beta chains from one sample in a study of blood T cell repertoires in COVID-19. This table comes from immunoSEQ multiplex PCR, and its TCRdb copy is limited to in-frame clones, with some not included. The sample includes over 250,000 clones, approximately 85% seen only once; the top ten take approximately 11%. Specimen: peripheral blood. The receptor source for this set is a woman in her 70s with acute or convalescent COVID-19. CDR3s include the opening cysteine and the closing phenylalanine or tryptophan. Each record gives: V gene, D gene, clone size, J gene, CDR3 DNA, CDR3 protein. D genes are given only for firm matches. Rows may omit the clone size; those that give it use once, few, many or a size class.

v_gene: TRBV29-1
d_gene: .
abundance: .
j_gene: TRBJ1-5
CDR3nt: TGCAGCGTTGGGGAGGGGGGTGATCAGCCCCAGCATTTT
CDR3aa: CSVGEGGDQPQHF

v_gene: TRBV10-3
d_gene: TRBD1
abundance: few
j_gene: TRBJ1-1
CDR3nt: TGTGCCTCCCAGGGGACAGCCACTGAAGCTTTCTTT
CDR3aa: CASQGTATEAFF

v_gene: TRBV19
d_gene: .
abundance: .
j_gene: TRBJ2-2
CDR3nt: TGTGCCAGTAGTACCGGGGGTGGTACCGGGGAGCTGTTTTTT
CDR3aa: CASSTGGGTGELFF

v_gene: TRBV7-9
d_gene: TRBD1
abundance: .
j_gene: TRBJ2-7
CDR3nt: TGTGCCAGCAGCTTAACAGGGGTTGGGTCCTACGAGCAGTACTTC
CDR3aa: CASSLTGVGSYEQYF

v_gene: TRBV18
d_gene: .
abundance: .
j_gene: TRBJ1-1
CDR3nt: TGTGCCAGCTCAGCCAGGACGGAGGGGAACACTGAAGCTTTCTTT
CDR3aa: CASSARTEGNTEAFF

v_gene: TRBV6-1
d_gene: TRBD1
abundance: .
j_gene: TRBJ1-2
CDR3nt: TGTGCCAGCAGTGAGCGGGGACAGGGTACCTATGGCTACACCTTC
CDR3aa: CASSERGQGTYGYTF

v_gene: TRBV5-1
d_gene: .
abundance: .
j_gene: TRBJ2-1
CDR3nt: TGCGCCAGCAGCTTTGAGGGAGCGACAGGGACTGACAATGAGCAGTTCTTC
CDR3aa: CASSFEGATGTDNEQFF

v_gene: TRBV19
d_gene: .
abundance: .
j_gene: TRBJ2-3
CDR3nt: TGTGCCAGTAGCCCCGGGACTCTTGGGGCCGATACGCAGTATTTT
CDR3aa: CASSPGTLGADTQYF

v_gene: TRBV6-5
d_gene: .
abundance: .
j_gene: TRBJ1-1
CDR3nt: TGTGCCAGCAGTTACCGGGTAGGGAACACTGAAGCTTTCTTT
CDR3aa: CASSYRVGNTEAFF

v_gene: TRBV4-2
d_gene: TRBD1
abundance: .
j_gene: TRBJ2-3
CDR3nt: TGTGCCAGCAGCCAAGGGACAGGGCGTACGCAGTATTTT
CDR3aa: CASSQGTGRTQYF

v_gene: TRBV7-3
d_gene: TRBD1
abundance: once
j_gene: TRBJ1-1
CDR3nt: TGTGCCAGCAGCCCAAGACAGGGGCACACTGAAGCTTTCTTT
CDR3aa: CASSPRQGHTEAFF

v_gene: TRBV12-3/TRBV12-4
d_gene: .
abundance: .
j_gene: TRBJ2-7
CDR3nt: TGTGCCAGCAGTTTATCCGGGGAATACGAGCAGTACTTC
CDR3aa: CASSLSGEYEQYF

v_gene: TRBV9
d_gene: .
abundance: few
j_gene: TRBJ1-6
CDR3nt: TGTGCCAGTAGGAGCGATAATTCACCCCTCCACTTT
CDR3aa: CASRSDNSPLHF

v_gene: TRBV3-1/TRBV3-2
d_gene: TRBD2
abundance: .
j_gene: TRBJ2-3
CDR3nt: TGTGCCAGCAGCCAAGGAGCGGGATTCACAGATACGCAGTATTTT
CDR3aa: CASSQGAGFTDTQYF

v_gene: TRBV5-4
d_gene: TRBD1
abundance: .
j_gene: TRBJ2-7
CDR3nt: TGTGCCAGCAGCTCAGTCACAGGGGGCGCATCTACGTACGAGCAGTACTTC
CDR3aa: CASSSVTGGASTYEQYF

v_gene: TRBV5-1
d_gene: .
abundance: .
j_gene: TRBJ1-1
CDR3nt: TGCGCCAGCAGCCCGGACGGGGTGAACACTGAAGCTTTCTTT
CDR3aa: CASSPDGVNTEAFF

v_gene: TRBV5-1
d_gene: .
abundance: .
j_gene: TRBJ1-4
CDR3nt: TGCGCCAGCAGCTTCGGGGGGATGGGTGAAAAACTGTTTTTT
CDR3aa: CASSFGGMGEKLFF

v_gene: TRBV7-2
d_gene: .
abundance: .
j_gene: TRBJ2-2
CDR3nt: TGTGCCAGCAGCTTAGCGGGGTCGGGGACGAACACCGGGGAGCTGTTTTTT
CDR3aa: CASSLAGSGTNTGELFF

v_gene: TRBV30
d_gene: TRBD2
abundance: .
j_gene: TRBJ2-3
CDR3nt: TGTGCCTGGAGTCCCTTCGAGCGGGGGGCGGATACGCAGTATTTT
CDR3aa: CAWSPFERGADTQYF

v_gene: TRBV3-1/TRBV3-2
d_gene: TRBD1
abundance: .
j_gene: TRBJ1-2
CDR3nt: TGTGCCAGCAGCCCCCCAGGGGGGAACTATGGCTACACCTTC
CDR3aa: CASSPPGGNYGYTF

v_gene: TRBV5-4
d_gene: TRBD1
abundance: .
j_gene: TRBJ2-3
CDR3nt: TGTGCCAGCAGCCCGGGACAGCACACAGATACGCAGTATTTT
CDR3aa: CASSPGQHTDTQYF

v_gene: TRBV7-2
d_gene: .
abundance: .
j_gene: TRBJ2-7
CDR3nt: TGTGCCAGCAGCTTGCCAGGGGCGGAGGAGCAGTACTTC
CDR3aa: CASSLPGAEEQYF

v_gene: TRBV9
d_gene: .
abundance: .
j_gene: TRBJ2-5
CDR3nt: TGTGCCAGCAGCCCAGTAGGGCTAGCTGAAGAGACCCAGTACTTC
CDR3aa: CASSPVGLAEETQYF

v_gene: TRBV6-1
d_gene: TRBD1
abundance: .
j_gene: TRBJ2-3
CDR3nt: TGTGCCAGCAGTGAAGAACAGGGGGCAACAGATACGCAGTATTTT
CDR3aa: CASSEEQGATDTQYF

v_gene: TRBV30
d_gene: .
abundance: .
j_gene: TRBJ2-1
CDR3nt: TGTGCCTGGAGAGAGAGTAACTACAATGAGCAGTTCTTC
CDR3aa: CAWRESNYNEQFF

v_gene: TRBV19
d_gene: .
abundance: .
j_gene: TRBJ1-2
CDR3nt: TGTGCCAGTAGCCTTGCCGGGGGGGTCGGCTACACCTTC
CDR3aa: CASSLAGGVGYTF

v_gene: TRBV12-5
d_gene: TRBD1
abundance: few
j_gene: TRBJ2-2
CDR3nt: TGTGCTAGTGGTTCCCGACAGGGGAACAGCGGGGAGCTGTTTTTT
CDR3aa: CASGSRQGNSGELFF

v_gene: TRBV10-3
d_gene: TRBD1
abundance: .
j_gene: TRBJ2-7
CDR3nt: TGTGCCACTACTTCCGGGACAGGGAGCTACGAGCAGTACTTC
CDR3aa: CATTSGTGSYEQYF

v_gene: TRBV6-5
d_gene: TRBD1
abundance: .
j_gene: TRBJ1-4
CDR3nt: TGTGCCAGCAGTACGACAGGGGGGAATGAAAAACTGTTTTTT
CDR3aa: CASSTTGGNEKLFF

v_gene: TRBV2
d_gene: .
abundance: .
j_gene: TRBJ1-1
CDR3nt: TGTGCCACCCTACGGGGGAGAGGCGCTGAAGCTTTCTTT
CDR3aa: CATLRGRGAEAFF

v_gene: TRBV5-1
d_gene: .
abundance: .
j_gene: TRBJ1-2
CDR3nt: TGCGCCAGCAGCTTGGCGGGGCCTGCGGGGGGTGGCTACACCTTC
CDR3aa: CASSLAGPAGGGYTF

v_gene: TRBV29-1
d_gene: TRBD2
abundance: .
j_gene: TRBJ2-2
CDR3nt: TGCAGCGTGCCGGGACTAGCGAACACCGGGGAGCTGTTTTTT
CDR3aa: CSVPGLANTGELFF

v_gene: TRBV10-3
d_gene: .
abundance: .
j_gene: TRBJ1-2
CDR3nt: TGTGCCATCAGTGACGACAGAAAGTATGGCTACACCTTC
CDR3aa: CAISDDRKYGYTF

v_gene: TRBV12-3/TRBV12-4
d_gene: .
abundance: .
j_gene: TRBJ2-6
CDR3nt: TGTGCCAGCAGTTCTCCCCGGGCCAACGTCCTGACTTTC
CDR3aa: CASSSPRANVLTF

v_gene: TRBV19
d_gene: .
abundance: .
j_gene: TRBJ1-5
CDR3nt: TGTGCCAGTAGTAGGGCCTTTTATCAGCCCCAGCATTTT
CDR3aa: CASSRAFYQPQHF